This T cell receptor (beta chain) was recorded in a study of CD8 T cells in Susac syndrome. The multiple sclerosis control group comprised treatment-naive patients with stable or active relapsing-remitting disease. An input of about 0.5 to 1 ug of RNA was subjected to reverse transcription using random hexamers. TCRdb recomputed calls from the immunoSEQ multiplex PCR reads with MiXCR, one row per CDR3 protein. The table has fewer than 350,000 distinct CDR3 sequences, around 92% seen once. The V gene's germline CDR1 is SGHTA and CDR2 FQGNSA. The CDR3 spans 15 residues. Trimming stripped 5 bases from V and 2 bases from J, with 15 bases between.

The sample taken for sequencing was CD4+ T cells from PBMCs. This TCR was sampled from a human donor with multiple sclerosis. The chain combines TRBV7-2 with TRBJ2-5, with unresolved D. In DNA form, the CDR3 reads TGTGCCAGCAGCAACCTTCGACAAGTTCAAGAGACCCAGTACTTC. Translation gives CASSNLRQVQETQYF. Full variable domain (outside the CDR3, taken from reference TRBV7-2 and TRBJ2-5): GAGVSQSPSNKVTEKGKDVELRCDPISGHTALYWYRQSLGQGLEFLIYFQGNSAPDKSGLPSDRFSAERTGGSVSTLTIQRTQQEDSAVYLCASSNLRQVQETQYFGPGTRLLVL.